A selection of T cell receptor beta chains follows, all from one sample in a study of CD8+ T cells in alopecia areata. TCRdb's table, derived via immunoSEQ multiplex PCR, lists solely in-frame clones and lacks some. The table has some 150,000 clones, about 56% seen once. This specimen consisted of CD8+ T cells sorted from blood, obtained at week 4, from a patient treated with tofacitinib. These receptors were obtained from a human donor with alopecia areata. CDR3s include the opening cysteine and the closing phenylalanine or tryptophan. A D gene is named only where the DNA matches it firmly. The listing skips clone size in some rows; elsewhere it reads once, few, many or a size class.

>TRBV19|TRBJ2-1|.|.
TGTGCCAGTAGCATAAGACCGGGAAATGAGCAGTTCTTC
CASSIRPGNEQFF
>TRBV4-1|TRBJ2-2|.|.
TGCGCCAGCAGCCAAGAACTCAGGGGCGCGTGGGAGCTGTTTTTT
CASSQELRGAWELFF
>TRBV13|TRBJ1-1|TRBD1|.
TGTGCCAGCAGCTTAGCTGGACAGGGGCACACTGAAGCTTTCTTT
CASSLAGQGHTEAFF
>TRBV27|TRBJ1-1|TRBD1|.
TGTGCCAGCAGTCATCCGGGACAGTTGGGGGCTTTCTTT
CASSHPGQLGAFF
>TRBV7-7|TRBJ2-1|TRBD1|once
TGTGCTAGCAGCCCTCGACAGGGCTCCTACAATGAGCAGTTCTTC
CASSPRQGSYNEQFF
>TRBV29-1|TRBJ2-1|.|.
TGCAGCGCCTTAACAGACAATGAGCAGTTCTTC
CSALTDNEQFF
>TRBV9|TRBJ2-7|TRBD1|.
TGTGCCAGCAGCGTAGATGCCGGGACAGGGTCCTACGAGCAGTACTTC
CASSVDAGTGSYEQYF
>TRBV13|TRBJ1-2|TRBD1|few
TGTGCCAGCAGCGTAACAGGGGACTATGGCTACACCTTC
CASSVTGDYGYTF
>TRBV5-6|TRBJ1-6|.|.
TGTGCCAGCAGCTTGGGGAGGGATAGCTATAATTCACCCCTCCACTTT
CASSLGRDSYNSPLHF
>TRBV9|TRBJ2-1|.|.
TGTGCCAGCGGGTGGGGGAGAGAGGGCTCCTACAATGAGCAGTTCTTC
CASGWGREGSYNEQFF
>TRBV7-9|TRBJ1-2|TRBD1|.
TGTGCCAGCAGTCAGGACAGGGGGAAATATGGCTACACCTTC
CASSQDRGKYGYTF
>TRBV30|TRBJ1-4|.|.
TGTGCCTGGAGTGTGGGACATCTTAATGAAAAACTGTTTTTT
CAWSVGHLNEKLFF